The 9 T cell receptor beta chains below were found in one sample sequenced in a study of blood T cell repertoires in COVID-19. TCRdb keeps only in-frame clones here, not all; method: immunoSEQ multiplex PCR. The sample shows around 100,000 clones, less than 85% of them seen only once. Material: peripheral blood. These receptors were obtained from a human donor in a cohort sampled during active COVID-19.

V gene TRBV10-3 combines with J gene TRBJ1-1; D gene uncertain. Germline-derived CDR1 and CDR2 are ENHRY and SYGVKD. V was trimmed by 0 bases and J by 4 bases, leaving 9 bases between them. This CDR3 is 14 amino acids long. CDR3 in DNA: TGTGCCATCAGTGAGTCCGGGAGTAGCACTGAAGCTTTCTTT. It specifies CAISESGSSTEAFF.

This clone was seen once. This chain links TRBV5-1 with TRBJ2-5; D unresolved. The CDR3 loop spans 15 amino acids. The V and J ends lost 0 bases and 4 bases respectively, with 13 bases between them. CDR1 is SGHRS and CDR2 is YFSETQ in the germline V gene. As DNA, the CDR3 is TGCGCCAGCAGCTTGGCAGGTTGGGCTTCAGAGACCCAGTACTTC. It yields the protein CASSLAGWASETQYF.

The chain has TRBV29-1 and TRBJ2-5, with TRBD2 as a possible D gene (6 bases). V gave up 4 bases and J gave up 4 bases, with 13 bases separating them. The CDR3 has 13 residues. CDR1 is SQVTM, CDR2 ANQGSEA, per germline. Written as DNA, the CDR3 is TGCAGCGTTGTGATCGGAGGGTTAGAGACCCAGTACTTC. Translated: CSVVIGGLETQYF.

The chain joins TRBV18 to TRBJ2-2, with D tentatively TRBD1 (6 bases). Germline values: CDR1 KGHSH, CDR2 LQKENI. CDR3 size: 15 residues. Trimming removed 0 bases at V and 4 bases at J, with 9 bases between. The CDR3 coding sequence is TGTGCCAGCTCACCACCGACCAGGGGCACCGGGGAGCTGTTTTTT. Amino acid sequence: CASSPPTRGTGELFF. Based on the CDR3 plus reference TRBV18 and TRBJ2-2, the full variable domain is NAGVMQNPRHLVRRRGQEARLRCSPMKGHSHVYWYRQLPEEGLKFMVYLQKENIIDESGMPKERFSAEFPKEGPSILRIQQVVRGDSAAYFCASSPPTRGTGELFFGEGSRLTVL.

This clone has only a few counts. The chain combines TRBV2 with TRBJ2-4; tentative D call: TRBD1 (6 bases). The CDR3 is 14 residues long. Trimming took off 8 bases at V and 2 bases at J, with 13 bases between the two ends. From germline, CDR1 is SNHLY and CDR2 FYNNEI. The CDR3 here is CASGPTGTKNIQYF. Here the CDR3 DNA reads TGTGCCAGCGGACCTACAGGGACCAAAAACATTCAGTACTTC.

V usage is TRBV16 and J usage is TRBJ1-1; 7 bases align to TRBD1. Losses at the gene ends were 4 bases for V and 5 bases for J; bases not matched to a gene: 10. Germline-derived CDR1 and CDR2 are KGHSY and FQNENV. CDR3 length: 15 amino acids. The CDR3 nucleotides are TGTGCCAGCAGCCTTACTTCCCGACAGGGAACTGAAGCTTTCTTT. Protein sequence: CASSLTSRQGTEAFF.

The chain has TRBV6-5 and TRBJ2-5, with 8 bases matching TRBD1. With V trimmed by 1 base and J by 4 bases, 2 bases remained unmatched. The CDR3 consists of 14 residues. CDR1 MNHEY and CDR2 SVGAGI come from the germline V gene. CDR3 sequence: CASSYFQGAETQYF. In nucleotides, the CDR3 is TGTGCCAGCAGTTACTTCCAGGGGGCAGAGACCCAGTACTTC.

This rearrangement joins TRBV18 to TRBJ1-1, with 8 bases lining up with TRBD1. V lost 4 bases to trimming and J lost 3 bases; unmatched junction nucleotides: 7. CDR3 length equals 15 residues. CDR1 is KGHSH, CDR2 LQKENI, per germline. The CDR3 protein is CASSLSYRGDTEAFF. CDR3 coding DNA: TGTGCCAGCTCACTATCCTACAGGGGGGACACTGAAGCTTTCTTT.

V and J are TRBV3-1 (or the pseudogene TRBV3-2) and TRBJ1-1; D may be TRBD1 (5 bases). This CDR3 has 13 residues. The V gene lost 8 bases and the J gene lost 0 bases, with 10 bases spanning the gap. Germline V lookup: CDR1 LGHDT, CDR2 YNNKEL (reference sequence). This CDR3 reads CASARGMNTEAFF. DNA of the CDR3: TGTGCCAGCGCCCGGGGGATGAACACTGAAGCTTTCTTT.